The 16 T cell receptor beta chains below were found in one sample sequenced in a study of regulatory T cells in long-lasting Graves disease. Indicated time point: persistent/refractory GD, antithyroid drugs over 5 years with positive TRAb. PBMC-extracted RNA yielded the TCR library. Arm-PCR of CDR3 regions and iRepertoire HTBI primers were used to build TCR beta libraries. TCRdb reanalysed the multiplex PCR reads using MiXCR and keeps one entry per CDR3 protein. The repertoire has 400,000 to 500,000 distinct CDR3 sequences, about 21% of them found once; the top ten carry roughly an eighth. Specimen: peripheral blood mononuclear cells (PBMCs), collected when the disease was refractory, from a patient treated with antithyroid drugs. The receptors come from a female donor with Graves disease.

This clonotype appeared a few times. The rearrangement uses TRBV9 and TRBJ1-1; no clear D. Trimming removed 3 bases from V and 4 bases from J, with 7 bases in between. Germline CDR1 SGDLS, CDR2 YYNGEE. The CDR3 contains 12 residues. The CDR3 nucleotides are TGTGCCAGCAGCGGGCCGGGCACTGAAGCTTTCTTT. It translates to CASSGPGTEAFF. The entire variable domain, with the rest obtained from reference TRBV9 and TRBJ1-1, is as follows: DSGVTQTPKHLITATGQRVTLRCSPRSGDLSVYWYQQSLDQGLQFLIQYYNGEERAKGNILERFSAQQFPDLHSELNLSSLELGDSALYFCASSGPGTEAFFGQGTRLTVV.

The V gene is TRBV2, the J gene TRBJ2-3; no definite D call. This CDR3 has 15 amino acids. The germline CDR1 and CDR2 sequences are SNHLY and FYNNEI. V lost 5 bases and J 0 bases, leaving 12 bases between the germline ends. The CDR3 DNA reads TGTGCCAGCAGTCCCCAGGCTGTGAGCACAGATACGCAGTATTTT. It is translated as CASSPQAVSTDTQYF. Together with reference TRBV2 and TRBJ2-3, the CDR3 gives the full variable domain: EPEVTQTPSHQVTQMGQEVILRCVPISNHLYFYWYRQILGQKVEFLVSFYNNEISEKSEIFDDQFSVERPDGSNFTLKIRSTKLEDSAMYFCASSPQAVSTDTQYFGPGTRLTVL.

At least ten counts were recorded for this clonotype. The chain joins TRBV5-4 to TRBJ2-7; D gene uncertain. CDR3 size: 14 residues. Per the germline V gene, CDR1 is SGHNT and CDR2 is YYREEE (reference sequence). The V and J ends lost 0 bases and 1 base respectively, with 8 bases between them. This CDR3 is CASSLDSRSYEQYF. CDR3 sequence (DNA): TGTGCCAGCAGCTTGGACAGCCGATCCTACGAGCAGTACTTC.

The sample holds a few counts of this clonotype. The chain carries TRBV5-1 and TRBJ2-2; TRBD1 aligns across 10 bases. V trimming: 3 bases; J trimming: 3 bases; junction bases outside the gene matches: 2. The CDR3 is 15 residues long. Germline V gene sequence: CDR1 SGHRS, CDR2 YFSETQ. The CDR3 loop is CASSSGTGDTGELFF. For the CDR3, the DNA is TGCGCCAGCAGCTCCGGGACAGGGGACACCGGGGAGCTGTTTTTT.

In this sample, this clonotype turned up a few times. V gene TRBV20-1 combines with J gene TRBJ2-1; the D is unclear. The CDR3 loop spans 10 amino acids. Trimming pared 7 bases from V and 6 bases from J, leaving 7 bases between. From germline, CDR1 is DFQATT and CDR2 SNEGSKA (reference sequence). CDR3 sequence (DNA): TGCAGTGGCAACGGCAATGAGCAGTTCTTC. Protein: CSGNGNEQFF.

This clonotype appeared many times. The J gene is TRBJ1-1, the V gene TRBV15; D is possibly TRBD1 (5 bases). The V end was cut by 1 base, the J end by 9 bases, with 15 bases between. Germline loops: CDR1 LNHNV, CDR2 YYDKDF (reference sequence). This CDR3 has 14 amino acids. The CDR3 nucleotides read TGTGCCACCAGCAGAGGTAGGGACTCCCATCAAGCTTTCTTT. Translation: CATSRGRDSHQAFF.

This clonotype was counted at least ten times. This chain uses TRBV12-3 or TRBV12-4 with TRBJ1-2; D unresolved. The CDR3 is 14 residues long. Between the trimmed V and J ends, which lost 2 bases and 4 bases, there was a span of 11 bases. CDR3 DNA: TGTGCCAGCAGTTTAAGGAACCCGGCCTATGGCTACACCTTC. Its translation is CASSLRNPAYGYTF.

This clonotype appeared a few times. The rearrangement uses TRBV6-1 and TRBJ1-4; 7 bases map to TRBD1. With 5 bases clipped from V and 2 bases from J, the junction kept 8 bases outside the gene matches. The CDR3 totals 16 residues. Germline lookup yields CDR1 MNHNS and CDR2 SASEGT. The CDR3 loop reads CASSTVQGRTNEKLFF. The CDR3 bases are TGTGCCAGCAGTACAGTACAGGGGAGGACTAATGAAAAACTGTTTTTT.

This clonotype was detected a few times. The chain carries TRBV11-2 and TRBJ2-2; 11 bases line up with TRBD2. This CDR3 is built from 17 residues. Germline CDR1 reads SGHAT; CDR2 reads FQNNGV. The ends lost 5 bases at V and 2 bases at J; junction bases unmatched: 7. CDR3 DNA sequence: TGTGCCAGCAGCAATCTAGCGGGAGGCGTCAACACCGGGGAGCTGTTTTTT. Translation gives CASSNLAGGVNTGELFF.

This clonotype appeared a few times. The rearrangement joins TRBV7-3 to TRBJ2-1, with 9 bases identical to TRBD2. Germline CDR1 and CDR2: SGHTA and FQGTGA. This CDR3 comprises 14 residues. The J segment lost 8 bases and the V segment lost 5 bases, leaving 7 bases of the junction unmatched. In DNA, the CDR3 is TGTGCCAGCAGCGTTAGCGGGAGTGGGGATGAGCAGTTCTTC. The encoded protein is CASSVSGSGDEQFF.

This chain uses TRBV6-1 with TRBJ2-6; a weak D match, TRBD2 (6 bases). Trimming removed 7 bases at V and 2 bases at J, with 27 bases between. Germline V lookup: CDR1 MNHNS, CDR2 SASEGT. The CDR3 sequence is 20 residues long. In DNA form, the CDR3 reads TGTGCCAGCATTTGGGGATTTGGCATCGGGGGTCTGGCTGGGGCCAACGTCCTGACTTTC. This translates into CASIWGFGIGGLAGANVLTF.

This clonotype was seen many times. This CDR3 reads CSAGGRVNQPQHF. CDR3 DNA: TGCAGTGCCGGGGGCAGAGTCAATCAGCCCCAGCATTTT. The rearrangement joins TRBV20-1 to TRBJ1-5; D perhaps matches TRBD1 (6 bases). The CDR3 has 13 amino acids. V lost 6 bases to trimming and J lost 3 bases, with 12 bases between them. Germline CDR1 and CDR2: DFQATT and SNEGSKA (reference sequence).

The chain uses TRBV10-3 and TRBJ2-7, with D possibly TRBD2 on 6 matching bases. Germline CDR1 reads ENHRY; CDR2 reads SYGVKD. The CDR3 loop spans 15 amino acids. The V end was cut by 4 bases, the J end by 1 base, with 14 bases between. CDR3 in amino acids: CAISGGAGKSYEQYF. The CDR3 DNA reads TGTGCCATCAGTGGCGGGGCGGGGAAATCCTACGAGCAGTACTTC.

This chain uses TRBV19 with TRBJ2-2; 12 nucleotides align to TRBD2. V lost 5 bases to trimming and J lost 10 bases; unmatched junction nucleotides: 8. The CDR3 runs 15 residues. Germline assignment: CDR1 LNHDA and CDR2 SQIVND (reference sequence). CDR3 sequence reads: CASSSLAGGYEELFF. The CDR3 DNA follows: TGTGCCAGTAGTTCCCTAGCGGGAGGGTACGAGGAGCTGTTTTTT.

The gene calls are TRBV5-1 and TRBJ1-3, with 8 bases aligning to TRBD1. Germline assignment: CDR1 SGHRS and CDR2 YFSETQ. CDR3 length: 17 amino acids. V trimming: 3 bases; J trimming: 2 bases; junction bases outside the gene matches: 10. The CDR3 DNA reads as TGCGCCAGCAGCTCGACAGGGGACCACCAACCTGGAAACACCATATATTTT. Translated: CASSSTGDHQPGNTIYF.

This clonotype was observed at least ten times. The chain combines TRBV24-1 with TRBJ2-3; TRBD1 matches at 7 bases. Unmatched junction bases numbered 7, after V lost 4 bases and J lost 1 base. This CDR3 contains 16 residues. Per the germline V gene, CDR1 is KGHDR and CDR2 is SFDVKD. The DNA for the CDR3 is TGTGCCACCAGTGACTCCACAGGGGCTGGCACAGATACGCAGTATTTT. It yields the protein CATSDSTGAGTDTQYF.